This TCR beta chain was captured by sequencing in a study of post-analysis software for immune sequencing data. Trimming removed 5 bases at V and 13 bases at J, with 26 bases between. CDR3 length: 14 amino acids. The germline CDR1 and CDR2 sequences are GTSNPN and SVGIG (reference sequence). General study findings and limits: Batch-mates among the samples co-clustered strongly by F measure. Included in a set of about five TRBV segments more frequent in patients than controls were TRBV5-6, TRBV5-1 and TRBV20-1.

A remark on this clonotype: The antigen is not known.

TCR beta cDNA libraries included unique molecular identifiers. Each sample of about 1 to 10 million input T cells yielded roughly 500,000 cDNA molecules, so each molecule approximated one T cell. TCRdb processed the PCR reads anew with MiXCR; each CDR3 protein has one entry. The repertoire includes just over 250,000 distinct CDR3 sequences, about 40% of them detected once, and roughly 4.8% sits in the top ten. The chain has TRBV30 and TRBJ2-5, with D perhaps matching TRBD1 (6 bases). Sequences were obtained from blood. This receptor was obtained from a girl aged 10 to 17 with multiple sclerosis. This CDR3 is CAWEKGDIAPSAYF. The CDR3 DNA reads TGTGCCTGGGAAAAGGGGGACATCGCCCCCTCGGCGTACTTC.